This TCR beta chain was observed in a study of early T cells in non-severe SARS-CoV-2 infection. Across the study: Chains stayed unpaired after sequencing of bulk RNA from unsorted whole blood.

This clonotype was seen ten or more times. Its antigen is currently unknown. General study points: Matches to VDJdb favored anti-spike CD8 responses and missed private and CD4 specificities.

This CDR3 spans 14 amino acids. V was clipped by 2 bases and J by 5 bases, with 12 bases between them. Per the germline V gene, CDR1 is MNHEY and CDR2 is SVGEGT. The protocol attached unique molecular identifiers to individual cDNA molecules. TCRdb reprocessed the 5' RACE reads with MiXCR, giving one entry per CDR3 protein. The sample holds around 57,000 distinct CDR3 sequences, 5% to 6.5% seen once. This chain uses TRBV6-2 or TRBV6-3 with TRBJ1-2; no firm D call. This sequence was found in an adult who was a healthcare worker with PCR-confirmed SARS-CoV-2 infection or an uninfected control (not recorded which). The sample was whole blood, taken at baseline. CDR3 sequence (DNA): TGTGCCAGCAGTTACATCAGCCAGGAGTATGGCTACACCTTC. It codes for CASSYISQEYGYTF.